This T cell receptor beta chain comes out of a study of blood T cells in healthy people across ages. Background on the study: Using template switching, researchers captured about one barcoded beta molecule for each two T cells.

Study observations and caveats: It was the long-lived donors that had more naive CD4+ cells and higher diversity than aged donors.

A J-beta primer mix and a sample-barcoded 5' primer were used in a second PCR of roughly 7 to 12 cycles. With 12 random nucleotides, a template-switch adaptor tagged each individual cDNA molecule. TCRdb re-called the 5' RACE reads with MiXCR, one entry per CDR3 protein. The sample lists around 1,500,000 distinct CDR3 sequences, approximately 40% occurring once. This clonotype has a handful of counts. Its antigen is unknown. Germline V gene lookup returns CDR1 SNHLY and CDR2 FYNNEI. The J segment lost 1 base and the V segment lost 6 bases, leaving 5 bases of the junction unmatched. CDR3 length: 14 amino acids.

The sequence came from a woman between 18 and 29 years old in good health. The sequencing sample was made of blood. The V and J genes are TRBV2 and TRBJ1-1, with 7 nucleotides matching TRBD1. CDR3 protein: CASRPGQANTEAFF. The CDR3 nucleotides read TGTGCCAGCAGACCCGGACAGGCGAACACTGAAGCTTTCTTT.